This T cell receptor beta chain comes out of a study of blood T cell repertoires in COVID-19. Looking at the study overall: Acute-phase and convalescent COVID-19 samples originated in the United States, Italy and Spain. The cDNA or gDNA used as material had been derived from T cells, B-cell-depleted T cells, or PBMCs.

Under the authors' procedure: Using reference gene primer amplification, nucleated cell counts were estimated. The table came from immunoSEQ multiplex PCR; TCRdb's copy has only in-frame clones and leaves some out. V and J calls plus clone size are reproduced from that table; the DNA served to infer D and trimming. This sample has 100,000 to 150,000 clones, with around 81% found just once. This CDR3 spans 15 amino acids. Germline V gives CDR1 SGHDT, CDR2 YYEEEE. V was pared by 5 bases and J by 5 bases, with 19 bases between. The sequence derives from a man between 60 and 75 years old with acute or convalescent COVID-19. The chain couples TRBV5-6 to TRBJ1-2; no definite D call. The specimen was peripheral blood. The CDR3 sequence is CASSLAATGIYGYTF. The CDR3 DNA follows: TGTGCCAGCAGTCTTGCGGCGACGGGAATTTATGGCTACACCTTC. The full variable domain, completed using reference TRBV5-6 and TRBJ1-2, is DAGVTQSPTHLIKTRGQQVTLRCSPKSGHDTVSWYQQALGQGPQFIFQYYEEEERQRGNFPDRFSGHQFPNYSSELNVNALLLGDSALYLCASSLAATGIYGYTFGSGTRLTVV.